This entry is about one TCR beta chain. This entry comes from a study of cytomegalovirus exposure and HLA in healthy donors. The study ran its PCR with 60 Vbeta and 13 Jbeta primers. Only in-frame clones appear in the TCRdb table, and some are missing; sequencing was by immunoSEQ multiplex PCR. Of some 180,000 clones in the sample, around 77% were seen once. The germline V gene encodes CDR1 SNHLY and CDR2 FYNNEI. Trimming removed 6 bases from V and 2 bases from J; junction bases left unmatched: 4. The CDR3 sequence is 15 residues long. The sequence was obtained from a woman aged 25 to 45 in good health and CMV-seronegative. The sample comprised PBMCs. The genes are TRBV2 and TRBJ1-1; 12 bases line up with TRBD1. DNA of the CDR3: TGTGCCAGCAGCCGGGACAGGGGGCACAACACTGAAGCTTTCTTT. Protein: CASSRDRGHNTEAFF.